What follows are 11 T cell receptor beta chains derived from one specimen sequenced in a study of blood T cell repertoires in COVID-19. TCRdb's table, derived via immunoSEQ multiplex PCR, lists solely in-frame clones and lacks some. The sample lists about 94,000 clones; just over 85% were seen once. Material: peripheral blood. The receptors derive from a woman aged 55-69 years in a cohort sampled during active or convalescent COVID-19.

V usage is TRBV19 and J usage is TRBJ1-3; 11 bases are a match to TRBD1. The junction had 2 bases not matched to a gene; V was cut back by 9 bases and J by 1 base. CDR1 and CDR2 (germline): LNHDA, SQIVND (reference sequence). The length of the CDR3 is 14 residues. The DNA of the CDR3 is TGTGCCAGCTGGGACAGGGGGTCTGGAAACACCATATATTTT. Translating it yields CASWDRGSGNTIYF.

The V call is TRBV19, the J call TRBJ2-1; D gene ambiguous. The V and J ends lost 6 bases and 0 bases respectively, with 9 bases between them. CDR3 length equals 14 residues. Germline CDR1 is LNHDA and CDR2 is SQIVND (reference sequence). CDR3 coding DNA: TGTGCCAGTAGATATGATAGCTCCTACAATGAGCAGTTCTTC. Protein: CASRYDSSYNEQFF.

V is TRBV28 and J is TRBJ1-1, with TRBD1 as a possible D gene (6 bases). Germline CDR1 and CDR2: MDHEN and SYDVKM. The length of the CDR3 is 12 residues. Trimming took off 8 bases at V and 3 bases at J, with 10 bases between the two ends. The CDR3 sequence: CASYGGHTEAFF. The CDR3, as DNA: TGTGCCAGCTACGGGGGGCACACTGAAGCTTTCTTT.

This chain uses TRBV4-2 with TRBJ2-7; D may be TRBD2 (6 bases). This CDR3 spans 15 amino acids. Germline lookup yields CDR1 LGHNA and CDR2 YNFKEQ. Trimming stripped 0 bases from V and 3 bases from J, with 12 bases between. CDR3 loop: CASSQEGDSRYEQYF. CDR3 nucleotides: TGTGCCAGCAGCCAAGAGGGGGACTCCCGCTACGAGCAGTACTTC.

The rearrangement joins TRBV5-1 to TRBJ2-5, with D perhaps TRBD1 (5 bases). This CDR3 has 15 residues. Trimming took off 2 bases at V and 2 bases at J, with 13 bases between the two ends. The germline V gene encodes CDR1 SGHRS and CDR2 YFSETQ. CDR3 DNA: TGCGCCAGCAGCTTAATGGGGCAGCCTCAAGAGACCCAGTACTTC. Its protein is CASSLMGQPQETQYF. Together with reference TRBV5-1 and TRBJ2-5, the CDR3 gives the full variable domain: KAGVTQTPRYLIKTRGQQVTLSCSPISGHRSVSWYQQTPGQGLQFLFEYFSETQRNKGNFPGRFSGRQFSNSRSEMNVSTLELGDSALYLCASSLMGQPQETQYFGPGTRLLVL.

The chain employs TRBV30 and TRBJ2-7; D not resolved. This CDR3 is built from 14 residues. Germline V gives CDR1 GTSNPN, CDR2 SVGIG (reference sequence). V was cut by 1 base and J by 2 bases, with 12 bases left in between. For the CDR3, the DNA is TGTGCCTGGAGTGGACGACACTCAACCTACGAGCAGTACTTC. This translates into CAWSGRHSTYEQYF. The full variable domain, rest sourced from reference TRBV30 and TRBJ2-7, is SQTIHQWPATLVQPVGSPLSLECTVEGTSNPNLYWYRQAAGRGLQLLFYSVGIGQISSEVPQNLSASRPQDRQFILSSKKLLLSDSGFYLCAWSGRHSTYEQYFGPGTRLTVT.

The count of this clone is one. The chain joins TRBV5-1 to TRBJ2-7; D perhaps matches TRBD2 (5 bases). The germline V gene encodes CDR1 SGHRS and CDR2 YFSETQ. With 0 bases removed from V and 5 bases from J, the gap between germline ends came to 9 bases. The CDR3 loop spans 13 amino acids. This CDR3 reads CASSLERGNEQYF. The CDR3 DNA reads TGCGCCAGCAGCTTGGAACGGGGAAACGAGCAGTACTTC.

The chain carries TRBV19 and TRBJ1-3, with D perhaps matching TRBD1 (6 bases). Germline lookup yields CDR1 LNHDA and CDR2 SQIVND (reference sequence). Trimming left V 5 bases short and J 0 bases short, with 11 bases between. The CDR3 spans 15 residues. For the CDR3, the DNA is TGTGCCAGTAGTGCACAGGGTACCTCTGGAAACACCATATATTTT. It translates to CASSAQGTSGNTIYF.

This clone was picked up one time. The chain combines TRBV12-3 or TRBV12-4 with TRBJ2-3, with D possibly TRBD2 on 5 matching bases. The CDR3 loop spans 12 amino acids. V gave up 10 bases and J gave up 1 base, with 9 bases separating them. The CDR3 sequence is CATMRGTDTQYF. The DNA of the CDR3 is TGTGCCACAATGAGGGGCACAGATACGCAGTATTTT.

The CDR3 nucleotides are TGTGCCAGCAGCTCAATCCCGGGACAGGGATACACCGGGGAGCTGTTTTTT. It translates to CASSSIPGQGYTGELFF. The chain combines TRBV28 with TRBJ2-2, with 9 bases that match TRBD1. Germline CDR1 and CDR2: MDHEN and SYDVKM. The CDR3 covers 17 residues. Germline trimming cut 6 bases from V and 3 bases from J; bases unmatched to any gene: 11.

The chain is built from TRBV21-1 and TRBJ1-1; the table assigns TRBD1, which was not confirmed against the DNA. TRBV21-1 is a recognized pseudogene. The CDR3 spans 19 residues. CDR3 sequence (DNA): TGTGCCAGCAGCAAAGCGCTCGGACATCGGGCCGGAATGAACACTGAAGCTTTCTTT. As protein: CASSKALGHRAGMNTEAFF.